One sample yielded the 7 T cell receptor beta chains listed below, sequenced in a study of tumor and adjacent non-tumor tissue in lung cancer. The library came from three nested PCR rounds adapted from ARM-PCR protocols. TCRdb processed the multiplex PCR reads anew with MiXCR; each CDR3 protein has one entry. The sample has some 95,000 distinct CDR3 sequences, 80% seen once. RNA was extracted from bulk tissue without any cell sorting. The normal lung tissue was taken more than 3 cm from the tumor edge. The sequenced sample consisted of distant non-tumor lung tissue. These receptors were obtained from a man aged 55 to 69 with small cell lung cancer.

Note on this clonotype: No conserved phenylalanine or tryptophan is present at the end of the CDR3, so a read error is the likely explanation. No DNA is shown, since the ends of the CDR3 on it are uncertain; the CDR3 is the one TCRdb lists. The genes are TRBV29-1 and TRBJ2-2. Germline V gives CDR1 SQVTM, CDR2 ANQGSEA. Termini included, the CDR3 measures 14 amino acids. The CDR3 region is CSVIPIRNTGELCL.

Points on this clonotype: An end of the junction does not agree with germline; a read error may underlie this. The chain couples TRBV6-2 or TRBV6-3 to TRBJ1-5; 9 bases agree with TRBD1. Germline V gene sequence: CDR1 MNHEY, CDR2 SVGEGT. The CDR3 is 15 residues long. This CDR3 is CASSGLGQGNQPHHF. The CDR3 DNA reads as TGTGCCAGCAGCGGGCTCGGACAGGGGAATCAGCCCCACCATTTT.

To note about this clonotype: Mismatch with germline at one junction end may stem from a read error. V is TRBV11-3 and J is TRBJ2-7; D is possibly TRBD1 (6 bases). CDR1 SGHNT and CDR2 YENEEA come from the germline V gene. This CDR3 region has 15 residues. The CDR3, as DNA: TGTACCAGCAGCCAGGGGCCGGGATCGATGACCGAGCAGTACTTC. Protein product: CTSSQGPGSMTEQYF.

The V gene is TRBV29-1, the J gene TRBJ1-1; the D is unclear. Germline V gives CDR1 SQVTM, CDR2 ANQGSEA. V was trimmed by 8 bases and J by 7 bases, leaving 20 bases between them. CDR3 length: 13 residues. DNA of the CDR3: TGCAGCCTTGTGGAAGCCGGATGGTATGAAGCTTTCTTT. Translated: CSLVEAGWYEAFF.

On this clonotype: A much larger clone differs by one base, so this may be a read error. This chain joins TRBV7-9 and TRBJ2-1; tentatively, D is TRBD2 (5 bases). Germline CDR1 SEHNR, CDR2 FQNEAQ (reference sequence). The CDR3 totals 12 residues. The DNA of the CDR3 is TGTGTCAGCAGCTTAGAGGGCAATGAGCAGTTCTTC. Its protein product is CVSSLEGNEQFF.

A remark on this clonotype: One end of the junction is discordant with germline, which a read error may explain. The chain couples TRBV4-1 to TRBJ1-1, with D hard to call. The CDR3 has 18 amino acids. The germline gives CDR1 MGHRA, CDR2 YSYEKL. CDR3 sequence (DNA): TGCGCCAGCAACCAAGGAATCTCCCGTCAACAGCTGAACACTGAAGCTTTCTTT. Protein product: CASNQGISRQQLNTEAFF.

A remark on this clonotype: Sequence at one end of the junction differs from germline and may be a read error. V gene TRBV12-3 or TRBV12-4 combines with J gene TRBJ2-2; unclear D gene. The CDR3 has 17 amino acids. The CDR3: CASSLWHILTNTEELFF. The CDR3 bases are TGTGCCAGCAGTCTATGGCATATCCTTACTAACACCGAGGAGCTGTTTTTT.